The rows below give T cell receptor beta chains drawn from one sample of a study of early T cells in non-severe SARS-CoV-2 infection. MiXCR, applied by TCRdb to the 5' RACE reads, yields one record per CDR3 protein. The data contain 35,000 or so distinct CDR3 sequences, about 5% of them singletons. The specimen sequenced was whole blood. The source of these receptors is an adult who was a healthcare worker with PCR-confirmed SARS-CoV-2 infection or an uninfected control (not recorded which). CDR3s include the opening cysteine and the closing phenylalanine or tryptophan. D genes are given only for firm matches. A clone size is listed for some rows: how often the clone was seen (once, few, many), or a class if it is expanded.

>TRBV7-2|many|NA|TRBJ1-1
TGTGCCAGCAGTTCCAACAGGGTGGGCACTGAAGCTTTCTTT
CASSSNRVGTEAFF
>TRBV5-5|many|TRBD1|TRBJ2-1
TGTGCCAGCAGATTTGGACAGGGAAGGAACAATGAGCAGTTCTTC
CASRFGQGRNNEQFF
>TRBV11-1|many|NA|TRBJ2-4
TGTGCCAGCAAGCTGGGCGCAGCCAAAAACATTCAGTACTTC
CASKLGAAKNIQYF
>TRBV5-4|many|TRBD1|TRBJ2-6
TGTGCCAGCAGCTCCTCAACAGGGGCGGGGGCCAACGTCCTGACTTTC
CASSSSTGAGANVLTF
>TRBV18|few|NA|TRBJ1-5
TGTGCCAGCTCATCGGATTATAGCAATCAGCCCCAGCATTTT
CASSSDYSNQPQHF
>TRBV9|NA|TRBD1|TRBJ1-4
TGTGCCAGCAGCGTCGGGACAGAATCCACTGAAAAACTGTTTTTT
CASSVGTESTEKLFF
>TRBV2|few|NA|TRBJ2-4
TGTGCCAGCACCGTGGACGGGGGCGCCAAAAACATTCAGTACTTC
CASTVDGGAKNIQYF
>TRBV5-1|NA|TRBD1|TRBJ2-3
TGCGCCAGCAGCCCCGGACAGGTCCCAATCCTAGGGACGGTAGATACGCAGTATTTT
CASSPGQVPILGTVDTQYF
>TRBV7-9|many|TRBD2|TRBJ2-1
TGTGCCAGCAGTCCACACAGCGGGGGAACGGGTGAGCAGTTCTTC
CASSPHSGGTGEQFF
>TRBV19|few|TRBD1|TRBJ1-6
TGTGCCAGTAGTCCGAACAGGGGCGCCAGCTCCTATAATTCACCCCTCCACTTT
CASSPNRGASSYNSPLHF
>TRBV3-1|many|TRBD1|TRBJ1-6
TGTGCCAGCAGCGTACAAGGGACAGGGGCTTCACCCCTCCACTTT
CASSVQGTGASPLHF
>TRBV19|NA|TRBD2|TRBJ2-3
TGTGCCAGTAAACCATCTGGGGGACTAGCGGTAGTAGATACGCAGTATTTT
CASKPSGGLAVVDTQYF
>TRBV28|few|TRBD2|TRBJ2-7
TGTGCCAGCAGTTTGCCGGGGGGATCGAAAGAGCAGTACTTC
CASSLPGGSKEQYF
>TRBV18|many|TRBD1|TRBJ1-5
TGTGCCAGCTCACGTGGACAGGGGAATCAGCCCCAGCATTTT
CASSRGQGNQPQHF
>TRBV19|few|NA|TRBJ2-2
TGTGCCAGTAGAGAGGGCGGGGAGCTGTTTTTT
CASREGGELFF
>TRBV6-1|many|NA|TRBJ1-5
TGTGCCAGCAGCGACAATGGGGATCAGCCCCAGCATTTT
CASSDNGDQPQHF
>TRBV4-1|many|TRBD1|TRBJ2-7
TGCGCCAGCAGCCAGATCTCAGACAGGGGGCGTAAAGGGCAGTACTTC
CASSQISDRGRKGQYF
>TRBV7-6|many|TRBD1|TRBJ2-7
TGTGCCAGCAGCTCCCGGACAGGAATTTACTACGAGCAGTACTTC
CASSSRTGIYYEQYF
>TRBV6-2/TRBV6-3|NA|NA|TRBJ1-1
TGTGCCAGCAGTTACGAGGGAGAAAGCACTGAAGCTTTCTTT
CASSYEGESTEAFF
>TRBV5-5|many|NA|TRBJ1-1
TGTGCCAGCAGTCCGCTCGGGATCATGAACACTGAAGCTTTCTTT
CASSPLGIMNTEAFF
>TRBV5-1|many|NA|TRBJ2-1
TGCGCCAGCAGCTTGAGCAATGAGCAGTTCTTC
CASSLSNEQFF
>TRBV14|many|TRBD2|TRBJ2-7
TGTGCCAGCAGCCAAGGATTCGGGGGGAGCTCCTACGAGCAGTACTTC
CASSQGFGGSSYEQYF
>TRBV18|NA|NA|TRBJ1-3
TGTGCCAGCTCACTCGGGGAGGCCTCTGGAAACACCATATATTTT
CASSLGEASGNTIYF
>TRBV20-1|NA|NA|TRBJ2-3
TGCAGTGCTAGTCATTCAGATACGCAGTATTTT
CSASHSDTQYF
>TRBV29-1|NA|TRBD1|TRBJ1-5
TGCAGCGTCGGCCACGGACAGGATCAGCCCCAGCATTTT
CSVGHGQDQPQHF
>TRBV19|many|NA|TRBJ2-3
TGTGCCAGTAGTTTACAGGTTTCGACAACAGATACGCAGTATTTT
CASSLQVSTTDTQYF
>TRBV9|NA|TRBD1|TRBJ2-5
TGTGCCAGCAGCCGACAGGGCCAAGAGACCCAGTACTTC
CASSRQGQETQYF
>TRBV6-4|many|TRBD1|TRBJ2-1
TGTGCCAGCAGTCAAGGACAGGGAATGGTGGATGAGCAGTTCTTC
CASSQGQGMVDEQFF
>TRBV6-1|NA|NA|TRBJ1-5
TGTGCCAGCAGTGAAGCGCTTTCTGTAAGCAGTAATCAGCCCCAGCATTTT
CASSEALSVSSNQPQHF
>TRBV28|many|NA|TRBJ1-6
TGTGCCAGCAGTTTGGACACGATGGACCGTCTTGCTTCACCCCTCCACTTT
CASSLDTMDRLASPLHF
>TRBV5-4|many|TRBD1|TRBJ1-2
TGTGCCAGCAGCTCACAGGGGGCGCGGGGCTACACCTTC
CASSSQGARGYTF
>TRBV3-1|NA|TRBD1|TRBJ2-7
TGTGCCAGCAGCCACGGTGGACAGGGGGCATTGAGGGAGCAGTACTTC
CASSHGGQGALREQYF
>TRBV7-3|NA|NA|TRBJ2-3
TGTGCCAGCGGCCGGCAGGGCGCAGATACGCAGTATTTT
CASGRQGADTQYF
>TRBV18|few|NA|TRBJ1-1
TGTGCCAGCTCACCACGTGTGGGGTTTAACACTGAAGCTTTCTTT
CASSPRVGFNTEAFF
>TRBV6-5|NA|NA|TRBJ2-3
TGTGCCAGCAGTTCGTTAGGGGCAGATACGCAGTATTTT
CASSSLGADTQYF
>TRBV27|NA|TRBD2|TRBJ2-7
TGTGCCAGCAGTTTCCACCGGACTAGCGGGAGGGGGTCCTACGAGCAGTACTTC
CASSFHRTSGRGSYEQYF
>TRBV29-1|many|NA|TRBJ2-1
TGCAGCGTGGTTAATCCGGACAGTTATTATGAGCAGTTCTTC
CSVVNPDSYYEQFF
>TRBV28|few|NA|TRBJ2-1
TGTGCCAGCAGGGCAGGGGGGATCAATGAGCAGTTCTTC
CASRAGGINEQFF
>TRBV19|NA|TRBD1|TRBJ1-6
TGTGCCAGTAGCGGGACAGGGCGAGAATCACCCCTCCACTTT
CASSGTGRESPLHF
>TRBV7-6|many|TRBD1|TRBJ2-2
TGTGCCAGCAGCTTGTACGCGACAGGGAGGAACACCGGGGAGCTGTTTTTT
CASSLYATGRNTGELFF
>TRBV7-9|few|TRBD1|TRBJ1-6
TGTGCCAGCAGCTCCCATGCGGGACAGGGAAGAAAATCACCCCTCCACTTT
CASSSHAGQGRKSPLHF
>TRBV28|NA|TRBD1|TRBJ2-3
TGTGCCAGCAGTTCCACTGGACAGGGGCACACAGATACGCAGTATTTT
CASSSTGQGHTDTQYF
>TRBV3-1|many|NA|TRBJ1-1
TGTGCCAGCAGCCAAACCCTGGAGTGGACATTGAACACTGAAGCTTTCTTT
CASSQTLEWTLNTEAFF
>TRBV28|few|NA|TRBJ1-6
TGTGCCAGCAGTTTACCGGGTTCGCATTCACCCCTCCACTTT
CASSLPGSHSPLHF
>TRBV15|NA|NA|TRBJ2-2
TGTGCCACCAGCGGACCCCGACAGACCGGGGAGCTGTTTTTT
CATSGPRQTGELFF
>TRBV27|many|NA|TRBJ1-1
TGTGCCAGCAGTTCACAACAGTTTTTCATGAACACTGAAGCTTTCTTT
CASSSQQFFMNTEAFF
>TRBV7-2|many|NA|TRBJ1-2
TGTGCCAGCAGTTCTCCTACCACGGACCTTACTGGCTACACCTTC
CASSSPTTDLTGYTF
>TRBV12-3/TRBV12-4|few|TRBD2|TRBJ2-2
TGTGCCAGCAGTTTAGTCGGCCTTGGACTAGCGGACAACACCGGGGAGCTGTTTTTT
CASSLVGLGLADNTGELFF
>TRBV5-6|many|NA|TRBJ2-7
TGTGCCAGCAGCGCCGACAGCTACGAGCAGTACTTC
CASSADSYEQYF
>TRBV6-5|many|NA|TRBJ2-7
TGTGCCAGCAGCTCCTGGGCAAATCCCTACGAGCAGTACTTC
CASSSWANPYEQYF
>TRBV5-1|many|NA|TRBJ2-7
TGCGCCAGCAGCTTGGAGGCAGGGGGGTCCTACGAGCAGTACTTC
CASSLEAGGSYEQYF
>TRBV6-6|few|NA|TRBJ2-2
TGTGCCAGCAGTTACACAAGAAACACCGGGGAGCTGTTTTTT
CASSYTRNTGELFF
>TRBV12-3/TRBV12-4|many|TRBD1|TRBJ2-3
TGTGCCAGCAGTTTCAAGGACAGGGCCATCACAGATACGCAGTATTTT
CASSFKDRAITDTQYF
>TRBV28|many|NA|TRBJ2-7
TGTGCCAGCAGTTTCAGTCGAAACTACGAGCAGTACTTC
CASSFSRNYEQYF
>TRBV6-2/TRBV6-3|few|NA|TRBJ2-1
TGTGCCAGCAGTTACGGCGGTCTCATCAATGAGCAGTTCTTC
CASSYGGLINEQFF
>TRBV7-2|many|NA|TRBJ1-1
TGTGCCAGCAGCTTAGAGATGGCAGGCTGGGGCACTGAAGCTTTCTTT
CASSLEMAGWGTEAFF
>TRBV7-9|many|NA|TRBJ2-3
TGTGCCAGCAGCTTACTAGGGCTAGCGGATACGCAGTATTTT
CASSLLGLADTQYF
>TRBV6-6|many|NA|TRBJ1-5
TGTGCCAGCAGTTACGACGGGGGCCGAGCTTATAGCAATCAGCCCCAGCATTTT
CASSYDGGRAYSNQPQHF
>TRBV7-3|NA|NA|TRBJ2-1
TGTGCCAGCAGCAAGTTAGCGGAGGGCTACAATGAGCAGTTCTTC
CASSKLAEGYNEQFF
>TRBV7-2|many|NA|TRBJ1-1
TGTGCCAGCAGCTTAAGAACAGGTGAAGCTTTCTTT
CASSLRTGEAFF